This TCR beta chain was recovered during a study of chemoradiotherapy in HPV16-positive cancers. On the study more broadly: A couple of HPV16-positive patients' cells yielded candidate HPV-specific clones and common motifs. The study's findings and limits: Only a couple of HPV16-positive patients supplied the functional HPV-specificity definition. In HPV16-positive patients, HPV-responsive T-cell expansion tracked better recurrence-free survival. During treatment, candidate HPV-specific clones and E7-related motifs expanded in tumor.

Deletions cut 4 bases from V and 3 bases from J, with 17 bases between. The CDR3 is 15 residues long. The germline V gene encodes CDR1 SGHRS and CDR2 YFSETQ. For this clone: Its specificity is unknown.

Here immunoSEQ multiplex PCR was the method, and the copy in TCRdb shows in-frame clones only, minus some. Among some 30,000 clones listed, roughly 77% were seen once. The gene calls are TRBV5-1 and TRBJ2-7; D gene unclear. This clonotype originated in a human donor with HPV-associated anogenital cancer. Sample: blood, taken from a patient who underwent chemoradiotherapy. CDR3 bases: TGCGCCAGCAGCCCTGGGGAAGGGTTCCGCTACGAGCAGTACTTC. Its protein product is CASSPGEGFRYEQYF.